The rows below give T cell receptor beta chains drawn from one sample of a study of identical twins. Each CDR3 protein gets one entry after TCRdb re-called the 5' RACE reads with MiXCR. The sample has hundreds of thousands of distinct CDR3 sequences; 8.5% to 9% are singletons. These sequences were also reported in another study, on yellow fever vaccine responses in identical twins.

The sequenced sample was PBMCs. The receptors shown here come from a young woman in good health. The CDR3 runs from the conserved cysteine through the conserved F or W. D genes are given only for firm matches. Only some rows state a clone size, as once, few, many or a class for expanded clones.

cdr3_length	j_call	clone_size	d_call	v_call	cdr3_nt	cdr3_aa
19	TRBJ2-3	few	TRBD1	TRBV11-1	TGTGCCAGCAGCTTAGCCGTAGGGGGCGCAGGTTCGGGTCCAGATACGCAGTATTTT	CASSLAVGGAGSGPDTQYF
13	TRBJ1-6	-	TRBD1	TRBV20-1	TGCAGTGCTCGGACAGGGGGCTATTCACCCCTCCACTTT	CSARTGGYSPLHF
15	TRBJ2-3	many	-	TRBV3-1	TGTGCCAGCAGCCGAGGGGATTTTCGTACAGATACGCAGTATTTT	CASSRGDFRTDTQYF
14	TRBJ2-2	few	-	TRBV6-5	TGTGCCAGCAGTTACTCGACGGGGACCGGGGAGCTGTTTTTT	CASSYSTGTGELFF
13	TRBJ1-3	few	-	TRBV2	TGTGCCAGCAATCCCTCAGGACGAGACACCATATATTTT	CASNPSGRDTIYF
17	TRBJ2-2	-	-	TRBV5-6	TGTGCCAGCAGCTTGTCCGGGAGAACACCGAACACCGGGGAGCTGTTTTTT	CASSLSGRTPNTGELFF
16	TRBJ2-7	few	TRBD1	TRBV6-1	TGTGCCAGCAGACCGATACAGGGGATCGGCTCCTACGAGCAGTACTTC	CASRPIQGIGSYEQYF
19	TRBJ2-2	few	-	TRBV7-8	TGTGCCAGCAGCCCTGAGCCAAAAGAGGGCGCGGGATACACCGGGGAGCTGTTTTTT	CASSPEPKEGAGYTGELFF
15	TRBJ1-4	few	-	TRBV18	TGTGCCAGCTCACCACTCGCGGGGGATCGTGAAAAACTGTTTTTT	CASSPLAGDREKLFF
15	TRBJ2-1	-	TRBD2	TRBV6-1	TGTGCCAGCAGTACACTAGCGGGGACGGCATACGAGCAGTTCTTC	CASSTLAGTAYEQFF
14	TRBJ2-5	few	TRBD2	TRBV6-2/TRBV6-3	TGTGCCAGCAGTAGGGGACTAGTATTAGTGACCCAGTACTTC	CASSRGLVLVTQYF
15	TRBJ2-6	-	TRBD2	TRBV20-1	TGCAGTGCTAGAGAGGAGGGACTAGGGGCCAACGTCCTGACTTTC	CSAREEGLGANVLTF
14	TRBJ2-7	few	-	TRBV7-2	TGTGCCAGCAGCTCTACTACAAACTACCACGAGCAGTACTTC	CASSSTTNYHEQYF
15	TRBJ1-6	many	-	TRBV6-5	TGTGCCAGCAGTTACTCAAGTGGGACAAATTCACCCCTCCACTTT	CASSYSSGTNSPLHF
14	TRBJ2-3	many	-	TRBV9	TGTGCCAGCGGGCAGCTGCCCGGGGAAGATACGCAGTATTTT	CASGQLPGEDTQYF
22	TRBJ2-1	-	TRBD2	TRBV20-1	TGCAGTGCTAGAAAAGGACTAGCGGGATTAAGGGTAGGGTCAATCTCCTACAATGAGCAGTTCTTC	CSARKGLAGLRVGSISYNEQFF
15	TRBJ1-1	few	-	TRBV12-3/TRBV12-4	TGTGCCAGCAGTCACAGAGGGGATCTGAACACTGAAGCTTTCTTT	CASSHRGDLNTEAFF
15	TRBJ2-5	many	TRBD2	TRBV3-1	TGTGCCAGCAGCCAAGATACGGCGGGGGGGGAGACCCAGTACTTC	CASSQDTAGGETQYF
15	TRBJ2-3	many	TRBD2	TRBV6-2/TRBV6-3	TGTGCCAGCAGTTACAGGCTAGCGGGCACAGATACGCAGTATTTT	CASSYRLAGTDTQYF
14	TRBJ2-2	few	-	TRBV5-6	TGTGCCAGCAGCTTGACACAGACTACCGGGGAGCTGTTTTTT	CASSLTQTTGELFF
13	TRBJ2-7	few	TRBD2	TRBV29-1	TGCAGCGTTCTATTGAGCGGGAGTTACGAGCAGTACTTC	CSVLLSGSYEQYF
10	TRBJ2-3	many	-	TRBV29-1	TGCAGCGTTGATCAAGGAACGCAGTATTTT	CSVDQGTQYF
15	TRBJ2-7	many	TRBD1	TRBV6-1	TGTGCCAGCAGCCGAGAAGGACAGGGGTTCTACGAGCAGTACTTC	CASSREGQGFYEQYF
15	TRBJ2-7	few	-	TRBV12-3/TRBV12-4	TGTGCCAGCAGTTTGGGGCTAGTCGGCTCCTACGAGCAGTACTTC	CASSLGLVGSYEQYF
16	TRBJ2-7	-	TRBD2	TRBV7-9	TGTGCCAGCAGCTTCTACACCACTAGCGGGGGGGTCGAGCAGTACTTC	CASSFYTTSGGVEQYF
13	TRBJ2-1	-	-	TRBV3-1	TGTGCCAGCAGCCAGTTACGCTACAATGAGCAGTTCTTC	CASSQLRYNEQFF
17	TRBJ2-2	-	TRBD2	TRBV6-4	TGTGCCAGCAGTGACTCCTCTAGCGGGAGAAGACCCGGGGAGCTGTTTTTT	CASSDSSSGRRPGELFF
13	TRBJ2-2	-	-	TRBV7-9	TGTGCCAGCAGCTCTAAACCCACCGGGGAGCTGTTTTTT	CASSSKPTGELFF
15	TRBJ1-6	-	TRBD1	TRBV6-5	TGTGCCAGCAGTTACCGGGACAGTAATAATTCACCCCTCCACTTT	CASSYRDSNNSPLHF
13	TRBJ2-1	few	-	TRBV27	TGTGCCAGCAGTAGAGGCCCTGAAAATGAGCAGTTCTTC	CASSRGPENEQFF
15	TRBJ1-1	few	TRBD1	TRBV28	TGTGCCAGCAGTTCTCCCGGGACAGGAGACACTGAAGCTTTCTTT	CASSSPGTGDTEAFF
13	TRBJ2-7	-	-	TRBV3-1	TGTGCCAGCAGCCAAGTAGTCTCCTACGAGCAGTACTTC	CASSQVVSYEQYF
16	TRBJ2-5	many	TRBD1	TRBV12-3/TRBV12-4	TGTGCCAGCAGCGGGGCCCAAGACAGGGGACAAGAGACCCAGTACTTC	CASSGAQDRGQETQYF
13	TRBJ2-2	many	-	TRBV12-3/TRBV12-4	TGTGCCAGCAGTCTCACTAGCACCGGGGAGCTGTTTTTT	CASSLTSTGELFF
14	TRBJ2-7	-	TRBD2	TRBV7-2	TGTGCCAGCACCGTGGGTAGCGGGTACTACGAGCAGTACTTC	CASTVGSGYYEQYF
15	TRBJ2-4	many	-	TRBV29-1	TGCAGCGTTGAAGGGGGTAGTGGGCCCAAAAACATTCAGTACTTC	CSVEGGSGPKNIQYF
12	TRBJ1-2	many	-	TRBV7-8	TGTGCCAGCAGCTTCCCAGGGTATGGCTACACCTTC	CASSFPGYGYTF
18	TRBJ2-2	-	TRBD1	TRBV4-1	TGCGCCAGCAGCCAAGGAGGGGGACAGGGCTTGTACACCGGGGAGCTGTTTTTT	CASSQGGGQGLYTGELFF
17	TRBJ2-3	-	TRBD1	TRBV7-8	TGTGCCAGCAGCTTAGCCTCGACAGGGGACTTCACAGATACGCAGTATTTT	CASSLASTGDFTDTQYF
14	TRBJ1-2	few	-	TRBV14	TGTGCCAGCAGCCGCTTGGAGGGACTCTATGGCTACACCTTC	CASSRLEGLYGYTF
14	TRBJ2-5	many	TRBD1	TRBV7-9	TGTGCCAGCAGCTTAGGTGACAGGGGCGAGACCCAGTACTTC	CASSLGDRGETQYF
14	TRBJ1-2	many	-	TRBV28	TGTGCCAGCAGTGTAGCAGCCCCTATGGGGGGGCACACCTTC	CASSVAAPMGGHTF
13	TRBJ2-1	many	-	TRBV6-6	TGTGCCAGCAGCCCCCTTGGAGTCGGTGAGCAGTTCTTC	CASSPLGVGEQFF
15	TRBJ2-1	-	TRBD2	TRBV30	TGTGCCTGGAGCGGGGCGAGCGGGAGAGGCAATGAGCAGTTCTTC	CAWSGASGRGNEQFF
17	TRBJ2-3	few	TRBD2	TRBV2	TGTGCCAGCAGTAGACTAGCGGGGCTGCTGAACACAGATACGCAGTATTTT	CASSRLAGLLNTDTQYF
18	TRBJ2-6	-	-	TRBV28	TGTGCCAGCAGTTTAGTCGCAGGGGATAGTTCTGGGGCCAACGTCCTGACTTTC	CASSLVAGDSSGANVLTF
11	TRBJ2-7	many	-	TRBV14	TGTGCCAGCAGCCAAGTCTACGAGCAGTACTTC	CASSQVYEQYF
12	TRBJ2-7	many	-	TRBV29-1	TGCAGCGTGGGACCAAGCTCCTACGAGCAGTACTTC	CSVGPSSYEQYF